The 25 T cell receptor beta chains presented below share a single source sample, sequenced in a study of blood T cell repertoires in COVID-19. Here immunoSEQ multiplex PCR was the method, and the copy in TCRdb shows in-frame clones only, minus some. This sample has about 140,000 clones, with 86% found just once. Input material: peripheral blood. These receptors came from a woman aged 55-75 years with acute or convalescent COVID-19.

The chain has TRBV11-3 and TRBJ2-7; D call uncertain. This CDR3 contains 11 residues. V was clipped by 2 bases and J by 5 bases, with 4 bases between them. Germline V lookup: CDR1 SGHNT, CDR2 YENEEA. CDR3 residues: CASSLRDEQYF. The CDR3 region has the DNA TGTGCCAGCAGCTTACGAGACGAGCAGTACTTC. The complete variable domain, with remaining parts taken from reference TRBV11-3 and TRBJ2-7, reads EAGVVQSPRYKIIEKKQPVAFWCNPISGHNTLYWYLQNLGQGPELLIRYENEEAVDDSQLPKDRFSAERLKGVDSTLKIQPAELGDSAVYLCASSLRDEQYFGPGTRLTVT.

A single count supports this clone. The chain couples TRBV30 to TRBJ2-7; D is perhaps TRBD1 (6 bases). Germline CDR1 GTSNPN, CDR2 SVGIG (reference sequence). This CDR3 is 15 amino acids long. Deletions cut 3 bases from V and 4 bases from J, with 19 bases between. The CDR3, as DNA: TGTGCCTGGAGACAACAACAGGGATACCGTTACGAGCAGTACTTC. Its translation: CAWRQQQGYRYEQYF.

The chain carries TRBV7-2 and TRBJ1-5, with D uncertain. This CDR3 is 14 amino acids long. Germline lookup yields CDR1 SGHTA and CDR2 FQGNSA. The ends were cut back, 5 bases at V and 6 bases at J, with 14 bases in the middle. This chain's CDR3 is CASSKDLSGQPQHF. In DNA form, the CDR3 reads TGTGCCAGCAGCAAAGACCTTAGCGGTCAGCCCCAGCATTTT.

The chain uses TRBV6-5 and TRBJ1-1; 7 bases fit TRBD1. V gave up 8 bases and J gave up 1 base; unmatched junction bases: 7. Looked up from germline, CDR1 is MNHEY and CDR2 is SVGAGI. The CDR3 totals 14 residues. Here the CDR3 DNA reads TGTGCCAGCGTGGAAAGGGGGCGGAACACTGAAGCTTTCTTT. Translation: CASVERGRNTEAFF.

This clone was recorded once. The rearrangement uses TRBV27 and TRBJ1-2; 10 positions agree with TRBD1. This CDR3 is built from 15 residues. J lost 5 bases, V lost 3 bases, and 6 bases had no gene match. CDR1 is MNHEY, CDR2 SMNVEV, per germline (reference sequence). CDR3 loop: CASSFRQGAIYGYTF. Written as DNA, the CDR3 is TGTGCCAGCAGTTTCAGACAGGGGGCGATTTATGGCTACACCTTC.

V gene TRBV2 combines with J gene TRBJ1-1; D gene unclear. CDR1 is SNHLY and CDR2 is FYNNEI in the germline V gene. The CDR3 contains 13 residues. Trimming removed 10 bases at V and 4 bases at J, with 16 bases between. The CDR3 here is CAMTTHLGTEAFF. The CDR3 bases are TGTGCCATGACGACCCACCTAGGCACTGAAGCTTTCTTT.

This chain links TRBV6-1 with TRBJ2-2; D may be TRBD1 (5 bases). Deletions cut 2 bases from V and 6 bases from J, with 10 bases between. The CDR3 runs 14 residues. Germline CDR1 reads MNHNS; CDR2 reads SASEGT. CDR3 coding DNA: TGTGCCAGCAGTGAATCACAGGTTTCCGGGGAGCTGTTTTTT. Its protein product is CASSESQVSGELFF.

The chain uses TRBV5-1 and TRBJ2-1; D gene unclear. Germline loops: CDR1 SGHRS, CDR2 YFSETQ. The CDR3 is made up of 13 amino acids. Trimming took 4 bases from V and 4 from J, leaving 9 bases between them. In nucleotides, the CDR3 is TGCGCCAGCAGCCGACTTAGTTACAATGAGCAGTTCTTC. As protein: CASSRLSYNEQFF.

J is TRBJ1-2 and V is TRBV25-1, with TRBD1 identical over 8 bases. CDR1 MGHDK and CDR2 SYGVNS come from the germline V gene. J lost 3 bases, V lost 4 bases, and 1 base had no gene match. The CDR3 length is 13 residues. The CDR3 sequence is CASSATGDYGYTF. The CDR3 nucleotides are TGTGCCAGCAGTGCGACAGGGGACTATGGCTACACCTTC.

The J gene is TRBJ2-7, the V gene TRBV9; TRBD1 agrees at 7 bases. With V trimmed by 3 bases and J by 2 bases, 8 bases remained unmatched. There are 15 residues in the CDR3. Germline CDR1 SGDLS, CDR2 YYNGEE. In DNA form, the CDR3 reads TGTGCCAGCAGCGCCTCCGGGACAGCTGCCTACGAGCAGTACTTC. It is translated as CASSASGTAAYEQYF.

This clone was seen repeatedly, ten times or more. The rearrangement uses TRBV19 and TRBJ2-2; D remains ambiguous. The ends were cut back, 6 bases at V and 0 bases at J, with 17 bases in the middle. This CDR3 has 17 amino acids. CDR1 is LNHDA and CDR2 is SQIVND in the germline V gene (reference sequence). CDR3 residues: CASSLPGVGPNTGELFF. CDR3 nucleotide sequence: TGTGCCAGTAGCCTCCCCGGAGTGGGTCCGAACACCGGGGAGCTGTTTTTT.

This chain joins TRBV19 and TRBJ2-3; 9 nucleotides align to TRBD2. With 3 bases clipped from V and 2 bases from J, the junction kept 6 bases outside the gene matches. The CDR3 consists of 16 residues. CDR1 is LNHDA and CDR2 is SQIVND in the germline V gene (reference sequence). CDR3 nucleotides: TGTGCCAGTAGTATGGTAGCGGGGGCCCTCACAGATACGCAGTATTTT. It yields the protein CASSMVAGALTDTQYF.

The genes are TRBV6-5 and TRBJ2-5; D is unclear. The CDR3 is 13 amino acids. Germline V CDR1 and CDR2: MNHEY, SVGAGI. V shed 5 bases and J shed 4 bases, with 11 bases lying between them. CDR3 bases: TGTGCCAGCAGTATTACTTTTCCAGAGACCCAGTACTTC. Protein product: CASSITFPETQYF.

A single count supports this clone. V usage is TRBV10-3 and J usage is TRBJ1-6; possibly TRBD1 for D (6 bases). The CDR3 totals 14 residues. Germline V CDR1 and CDR2: ENHRY, SYGVKD. V dropped 3 bases and J dropped 6 bases, with 9 bases sitting between them. The CDR3 DNA follows: TGTGCCATCAGTGAACAGGGTTTTAATTCACCCCTCCACTTT. Its protein product is CAISEQGFNSPLHF.

This chain joins TRBV15 and TRBJ1-4; unclear D gene. The CDR3 has 15 amino acids. The germline CDR1 and CDR2 sequences are LNHNV and YYDKDF (reference sequence). Trimming took off 3 bases at V and 2 bases at J, with 10 bases between the two ends. The chain's CDR3 is CATSRLLGTNEKLFF. The CDR3 nucleotides are TGTGCCACCAGCAGGCTACTCGGTACTAATGAAAAACTGTTTTTT.

This chain links TRBV29-1 with TRBJ1-1, with 7 bases that match TRBD1. CDR3 size: 13 residues. V lost 7 bases to trimming and J lost 6 bases; unmatched junction nucleotides: 11. The germline CDR1 and CDR2 sequences are SQVTM and ANQGSEA. The CDR3 DNA is TGCAGCGCCAAAACAGGGGTTCACCCTGAAGCTTTCTTT. Translation: CSAKTGVHPEAFF.

The chain couples TRBV30 to TRBJ2-4, with D perhaps TRBD2 (6 bases). This CDR3 region has 15 residues. V lost 3 bases and J 0 bases, leaving 12 bases between the germline ends. Per the germline V gene, CDR1 is GTSNPN and CDR2 is SVGIG (reference sequence). CDR3 coding DNA: TGTGCCTGGAGCCTGGGAGGACTAGCCAAAAACATTCAGTACTTC. This encodes CAWSLGGLAKNIQYF.

The J gene is TRBJ2-5, the V gene TRBV5-4; a weak D match, TRBD1 (6 bases). The germline V gene has CDR1 SGHNT and CDR2 YYREEE (reference sequence). This CDR3 is 13 amino acids long. V lost 4 bases, J lost 3 bases, and 10 bases lay in between. The CDR3 sequence is CASSLWTEETQYF. The DNA of the CDR3 is TGTGCCAGCAGCCTTTGGACAGAAGAGACCCAGTACTTC.

Regarding this clone: At one boundary the junction diverges from the germline segment, which might be a read error. This sequence joins TRBV3-1 (or the pseudogene TRBV3-2) and TRBJ2-7; TRBD1 might be the D (6 bases). Germline CDR1 LGHDT, CDR2 YNNKEL (reference sequence). CDR3 length equals 13 residues. In DNA, the CDR3 is TGTGCCAGCAGCCAAGGGATAGACGACAGGCGGGACTTC. Translation: CASSQGIDDRRDF.

The chain couples TRBV6-6 to TRBJ1-4, with TRBD1 identical over 8 bases. The germline V gene encodes CDR1 MNHNY and CDR2 SVGAGI (reference sequence). V lost 6 bases to trimming and J lost 8 bases; unmatched junction nucleotides: 8. The CDR3 is made up of 14 amino acids. CDR3 coding DNA: TGTGCCAGCAGCAGGGCAGGGGGCGGGGAAAAACTGTTTTTT. It codes for CASSRAGGGEKLFF.

J is TRBJ2-5 and V is TRBV9; the match to TRBD2 covers 8 bases. Germline V CDR1 and CDR2: SGDLS, YYNGEE. V gave up 4 bases and J gave up 4 bases; unmatched junction bases: 6. The CDR3 has 14 residues. CDR3 bases: TGTGCCAGCAGCTCCGGGACTAGTGGAGAGACCCAGTACTTC. Translation: CASSSGTSGETQYF.

This clone appeared a single time. The rearrangement uses TRBV5-4 and TRBJ1-1, with D uncertain. The CDR3 extends over 14 amino acids. Between the trimmed V and J ends, which lost 1 base and 2 bases, there was a span of 9 bases. In germline, CDR1 is SGHNT, CDR2 YYREEE (reference sequence). The CDR3 coding sequence is TGTGCCAGCAGCTTGTCCCTCGTCAACACTGAAGCTTTCTTT. This codes for CASSLSLVNTEAFF.

The rearrangement joins TRBV6-2 or TRBV6-3 to TRBJ1-2; D unclear. This CDR3 region has 19 residues. V was trimmed by 2 bases and J by 4 bases, leaving 26 bases between them. The V gene's germline CDR1 is MNHEY and CDR2 SVGEGT. CDR3 bases: TGTGCCAGCAGTTACGAGGGTTTCCGAGATGGATTTCTTAGCTATGGCTACACCTTC. Translation gives CASSYEGFRDGFLSYGYTF.

The gene calls are TRBV28 and TRBJ1-6, with D perhaps matching TRBD1 (5 bases). Germline-derived CDR1 and CDR2 are MDHEN and SYDVKM. V was trimmed by 3 bases and J by 0 bases, leaving 12 bases between them. This CDR3 comprises 17 residues. CDR3: CASSFPAGPSYNSPLHF. As DNA, the CDR3 is TGTGCCAGCAGTTTTCCCGCGGGACCCTCCTATAATTCACCCCTCCACTTT.

The rearrangement joins TRBV2 to TRBJ2-7; the match to TRBD1 covers 7 bases. V shed 6 bases, J shed 2 bases, and the junction held 13 bases outside the gene matches. The CDR3 has 16 residues. Germline lookup yields CDR1 SNHLY and CDR2 FYNNEI. CDR3 in DNA: TGTGCCAGCAGGGACAGGCGGATCTCTATCACCTACGAGCAGTACTTC. Amino acids: CASRDRRISITYEQYF. The whole variable domain, remainder taken from reference TRBV2 and TRBJ2-7, is EPEVTQTPSHQVTQMGQEVILRCVPISNHLYFYWYRQILGQKVEFLVSFYNNEISEKSEIFDDQFSVERPDGSNFTLKIRSTKLEDSAMYFCASRDRRISITYEQYFGPGTRLTVT.